A single sample is the source of the 12 T cell receptor delta chains below, sequenced in a study of Vδ1+ human thymocytes. RNA was extracted from the cells and then reverse transcribed. The CDR3 regions were amplified by multiplex PCR from V-gene primers to a constant-region primer. TCRdb re-analyzed the multiplex PCR reads via CATT. The sample records fewer than 90,000 delta-chain clones, more than 30% being singletons. These receptors have no known antigen. Regarding the study as a whole: Thymic TRG and TRD repertoires appeared highly polyclonal.

The sequencing input was Vdelta1+ gamma-delta thymocytes from the thymus. As to subset: FACS-sorted CD3+ TCRalphabeta- TCRVdelta1+ TCRVdelta2- thymocytes. All receptors come from a boy under three years old who had congenital heart surgery.

This clone is medium-sized by share. This chain links TRDV2 with TRDJ1; the match to TRDD3 covers 9 bases. The junction had 16 bases not matched to a gene; V was cut back by 0 bases and J by 0 bases. CDR1 is GEAIGNYY, CDR2 EKD, per germline. This CDR3 is 20 amino acids long. The CDR3 is CACDTIWRWGIPPYTDKLIF. CDR3 sequence (DNA): TGTGCCTGTGACACCATATGGCGCTGGGGGATCCCACCGTACACCGATAAACTCATCTTT.

V and J are TRDV1 and TRDJ1; 8 bases align to TRDD3. V shed 0 bases and J 0 bases; nucleotides not matched to a gene: 9. Germline CDR1 and CDR2: TSWWSYY and QGS. This CDR3 is 18 amino acids long. In DNA, the CDR3 is TGTGCTCTTGGGGAACTGAGAACGGGGATACCGGACACCGATAAACTCATCTTT. It specifies CALGELRTGIPDTDKLIF.

The chain is built from TRDV1 and TRDJ1, with D maybe TRDD3 (10 bases). The CDR3 extends over 21 amino acids. Germline assignment: CDR1 TSWWSYY and CDR2 QGS. V shed 2 bases and J shed 6 bases, with 34 bases lying between them. The CDR3 spells CALGETGPSYVFGGYCHKLIF. The CDR3 DNA is TGTGCTCTTGGGGAAACGGGGCCTTCCTACGTGTTTGGGGGATACTGTCATAAACTCATCTTT.

The chain has TRDV1 and TRDJ1, with 9 bases that match TRDD3. This CDR3 comprises 18 residues. CDR1 is TSWWSYY, CDR2 QGS, per germline. V lost 1 base and J lost 2; bases outside the gene matches: 11. CDR3 region: CALGEPRLPGGSTDKLIF. CDR3 in DNA: TGTGCTCTTGGGGAACCTCGCCTACCTGGGGGATCAACCGATAAACTCATCTTT.

This clone turned up a few times. The chain is built from TRDV1 and TRDJ2; 13 positions match TRDD3. V gave up 3 bases and J gave up 6 bases; unmatched junction bases: 16. Germline V lookup: CDR1 TSWWSYY, CDR2 QGS. The CDR3 totals 20 residues. This CDR3 reads CALGDPLIITGGYEAAQLFF. The CDR3 DNA reads TGTGCTCTTGGGGACCCCCTCATCATCACTGGGGGATACGAGGCAGCACAACTCTTCTTT.

This clone has just a few counts. This chain uses TRDV1 with TRDJ1, with 12 positions matching TRDD3. Germline V gene lookup returns CDR1 TSWWSYY and CDR2 QGS. The CDR3 length is 25 residues. V was pared by 4 bases and J by 0 bases, with 30 bases of the junction left unmatched. The CDR3 coding sequence is TGTGCTCTTGGGGCTCCCAGGGGCTCCTCACACTTGCTGGGGGATACGCGGAACCACACCGATAAACTCATCTTT. Translated, it gives CALGAPRGSSHLLGDTRNHTDKLIF.

This clone was observed a few times. This chain joins TRDV2 and TRDJ3; 7 bases fit TRDD3. J was trimmed by 0 bases and V by 7 bases; bases with no gene match: 17. The CDR3 is 20 amino acids. In germline, CDR1 is GEAIGNYY, CDR2 EKD. This chain's CDR3 is CACFVLGTQGSSWDTRQMFF. In DNA form, the CDR3 reads TGTGCCTGCTTCGTACTGGGGACCCAAGGGAGCTCCTGGGACACCCGACAGATGTTTTTC.

The chain carries TRDV1 and TRDJ1, with D unclear. Trimming shortened V by 5 bases and J by 4 bases, and 23 bases separated the two germline ends. Germline loops: CDR1 TSWWSYY, CDR2 QGS. This CDR3 has 17 amino acids. The CDR3 here is CALGKHPWELGGDKLIF. CDR3 sequence (DNA): TGTGCTCTTGGGAAACACCCGTGGGAATTGGGCGGCGATAAACTCATCTTT.

The V and J genes are TRDV1 and TRDJ1; possible D gene TRDD3, 6 bases. The CDR3 consists of 15 residues. The ends were cut back, 0 bases at V and 5 bases at J, with 13 bases in the middle. The V gene's germline CDR1 is TSWWSYY and CDR2 QGS. In DNA form, the CDR3 reads TGTGCTCTTGGGGAACTTGGGGCTCTGGGGGATAAACTCATCTTT. Translated: CALGELGALGDKLIF.

This rearrangement joins TRDV1 to TRDJ1, with D tentatively TRDD3 (6 bases). The V gene's germline CDR1 is TSWWSYY and CDR2 QGS. This CDR3 spans 19 amino acids. With 0 bases removed from V and 2 bases from J, the gap between germline ends came to 22 bases. CDR3 nucleotides: TGTGCTCTTGGGGAACTACGAGGTTCGATTGGGGATTATACCGATAAACTCATCTTT. Translation gives CALGELRGSIGDYTDKLIF.

The V call is TRDV1, the J call TRDJ1; D is undetermined. Trimming cost V 4 bases and J 7 bases, with 13 bases left between them. Looked up from germline, CDR1 is TSWWSYY and CDR2 is QGS. CDR3 size: 13 residues. CDR3 sequence: CALGGVLAGKLIF. Here the CDR3 DNA reads TGTGCTCTTGGGGGGGTCCTTGCTGGTAAACTCATCTTT.

This clone showed up just a few times. The gene calls are TRDV1 and TRDJ1; 12 bases are a match to TRDD3. There are 19 residues in the CDR3. The V and J ends lost 0 bases and 10 bases, in that order; junction bases with no gene match: 18. Germline CDR1 reads TSWWSYY; CDR2 reads QGS. CDR3 region: CALGELTASNGWGIRGLIF. CDR3 sequence (DNA): TGTGCTCTTGGGGAACTAACTGCCTCCAACGGCTGGGGGATACGCGGACTCATCTTT.